These T cell receptor beta chains were read from a single sample in a study of cytomegalovirus exposure and HLA in healthy donors. The method was immunoSEQ multiplex PCR; TCRdb's version includes in-frame clones alone and lacks a portion of them. The sample has over 30,000 clones; about nine tenths are singletons. The sequencing sample was made of PBMCs. All receptors derive from a middle-aged woman in good health and CMV-seropositive. Each CDR3 is given with its conserved first and last residue. The D gene is left open where the match is weak. Size values are once, few and many counts, or a class for expanded clones, and some rows have none.

TRBV5-4	TRBJ2-7	-	-	13	TGTGCCAGCAGCTTGCTAGGGGCCGACGAGCAGTACTTC	CASSLLGADEQYF
TRBV5-1	TRBJ1-1	-	-	15	TGCGCCAGCAGCCCTATCCCTGGTATGAACACTGAAGCTTTCTTT	CASSPIPGMNTEAFF
TRBV6-6	TRBJ2-5	once	TRBD2	14	TGTGCCAGCAGTTACGGAAATGGGGGGGAGGAGCAGTACTTC	CASSYGNGGEEQYF
TRBV6-4	TRBJ1-1	-	-	13	TGTGCCAGCAGTGACTCGTGGCAGTCTGAAGCTTTCTTT	CASSDSWQSEAFF
TRBV30	TRBJ1-4	-	TRBD1	13	TGTGCCTGGAGTTCGGGACAGGGTGGAAAACTGTTTTTT	CAWSSGQGGKLFF
TRBV15	TRBJ2-6	-	TRBD2	18	TGTGCCACCAGCAGGCCGGGAGGAGGCTTCGCTGGGGCCAACGTCCTGACTTTC	CATSRPGGGFAGANVLTF
TRBV19	TRBJ2-7	-	TRBD1	14	TGTGCCAGTAGTCCGACAGGGGGTGCCTACGAGCAGTACTTC	CASSPTGGAYEQYF
TRBV18	TRBJ1-5	once	TRBD1	13	TGTGCCAGCTGCGACAGGGTTAATCAGCCCCAGCATTTT	CASCDRVNQPQHF
TRBV7-8	TRBJ2-1	-	TRBD2	15	TGTGCCAGCAGCCCTCTAGCGGGGGGCTACAATGAGCAGTTCTTC	CASSPLAGGYNEQFF
TRBV6-4	TRBJ1-2	-	-	13	TGTGCCAGCAGTGACGGGCAGAGTTCCGGCTACACCTTC	CASSDGQSSGYTF
TRBV30	TRBJ2-7	-	TRBD1	14	TGTGCCTGGGGGACCGGGACAGGCCAGTTCGAGCAGTACTTC	CAWGTGTGQFEQYF
TRBV6-6	TRBJ1-6	-	-	15	TGTGCCAGCAGTTACCTCCAGGGGTCGGATTCACCCCTCCACTTT	CASSYLQGSDSPLHF
TRBV29-1	TRBJ1-2	-	TRBD1	15	TGCAGCGCGGGCCCACCCCGGACAGGGGACTATGGCTACACCTTC	CSAGPPRTGDYGYTF
TRBV5-6	TRBJ1-3	few	-	14	TGTGCCAGCAGCTTGACGACAGTTGGAAACACCATATATTTT	CASSLTTVGNTIYF
TRBV30	TRBJ2-5	-	TRBD1	14	TGTGCCTGGAGTCATGGGACAGGGCAAGAGACCCAGTACTTC	CAWSHGTGQETQYF
TRBV18	TRBJ1-4	-	-	18	TGTGCCAGCTCACCTTACTCGGGAGGGCCTGCAACTAATGAAAAACTGTTTTTT	CASSPYSGGPATNEKLFF
TRBV4-3	TRBJ1-5	-	-	17	TGCGCCAGCAGCCAAGATTTTATGGGAGGGGTGGATCAGCCCCAGCATTTT	CASSQDFMGGVDQPQHF
TRBV29-1	TRBJ2-5	-	-	12	TGCAGCGTTCCCGCTCTGTCCGGGACCCAGTACTTC	CSVPALSGTQYF
TRBV6-1	TRBJ1-3	-	TRBD1	17	TGTGCCAGCAGTGACGGACAGGGCCTTTACTCTGGAAACACCATATATTTT	CASSDGQGLYSGNTIYF
TRBV20-1	TRBJ2-1	once	-	11	TGCACGTGCGGGGAGGCGAATGAGCAGTTCTTC	CTCGEANEQFF
TRBV19	TRBJ2-2	-	-	13	TGTGCCACCGGGGGTGGGGGAGCCGGGGAGCTGTTTTTT	CATGGGGAGELFF
TRBV6-1	TRBJ1-1	-	-	13	TGTGCCAGCAGGGAAACAATGAACACTGAAGCTTTCTTT	CASRETMNTEAFF
TRBV19	TRBJ2-1	once	-	15	TGTGCCAGTAGTATGATGGGGGACTTTTGGAATGAGCAGTTCTTC	CASSMMGDFWNEQFF
TRBV5-4	TRBJ1-3	few	TRBD1	16	TGTGCCAGCAGCCGGGGACAGGGGAATACTGGAAACACCATATATTTT	CASSRGQGNTGNTIYF
TRBV5-1	TRBJ2-7	-	-	14	TGCGCCAGCAGCTTGGATTGGACTCCAGCAAAGCAGTACTTC	CASSLDWTPAKQYF
TRBV9	TRBJ2-7	-	-	15	TGTGCCAGCAGCGTCCGGGGGGCGGTCGTCCACGAGCAGTACTTC	CASSVRGAVVHEQYF
TRBV7-9	TRBJ2-7	-	-	14	TGTGCCAGCAGCTTCACGGCAGGTGGCGACGAGCAGTACTTC	CASSFTAGGDEQYF
TRBV2	TRBJ2-1	-	TRBD1	14	TGTGCCAGCAGTGTAGACAGGGCCTACAATGAGCAGTTCTTC	CASSVDRAYNEQFF
TRBV6-6	TRBJ1-2	few	TRBD1	16	TGTGCCAGCAGTTACGAGGGGGGACAGGGGAACTATGGCTACACCTTC	CASSYEGGQGNYGYTF
TRBV20-1	TRBJ1-1	-	-	11	TGCAGTGCGTCCCCTAACACTGAAGCTTTCTTT	CSASPNTEAFF
TRBV10-3	TRBJ1-1	-	-	14	TGTGCCATCAGTGTTCCGGGGGGGAACACTGAAGCTTTCTTT	CAISVPGGNTEAFF
TRBV19	TRBJ1-2	few	TRBD1	15	TGTGCCAGTAGTACTCGGACAGGGGTAGGCTATGGCTACACCTTC	CASSTRTGVGYGYTF
TRBV27	TRBJ1-1	-	-	12	TGTGCCAGCAGTCGGAGCAACACTGAAGCTTTCTTT	CASSRSNTEAFF
TRBV11-2	TRBJ2-5	once	TRBD2	16	TGTGCCAGCAGCTTAGTCGGACTAGCGGGGCTGGAGACCCAGTACTTC	CASSLVGLAGLETQYF
TRBV5-1	TRBJ2-1	-	-	12	TGCGCCAGCAGCTCGGGGGACAGAGAGCAGTTCTTC	CASSSGDREQFF
TRBV11-3	TRBJ1-3	once	TRBD1	16	TGTGCCAGCAGCTTAGGTGGACAGGGGCCCGGAAACACCATATATTTT	CASSLGGQGPGNTIYF
TRBV13	TRBJ1-4	-	TRBD1	14	TGTGCCAGCAGCCTCAACAGGGGGCGGGGTAAACTGTTTTTT	CASSLNRGRGKLFF
TRBV5-1	TRBJ1-2	-	-	12	TGCGCCAGCAGCACCAGGGGTAGGGGCTACACCTTC	CASSTRGRGYTF
TRBV7-2	TRBJ1-3	-	-	16	TGTGCCAGCAGCTCAGCTACAGCTCACTCTGGAAACACCATATATTTT	CASSSATAHSGNTIYF
TRBV4-3	TRBJ1-4	-	-	15	TGCGCCAGCAGCCAAGATCCAGGGGATGGAGAAAAACTGTTTTTT	CASSQDPGDGEKLFF
TRBV7-8	TRBJ2-2	-	-	16	TGTGCCAGCACCCGGAGGTGGGGGGAAGTGAACGGGGAGCTGTTTTTT	CASTRRWGEVNGELFF
TRBV6-5	TRBJ2-7	-	-	11	TGTGCCAGCATCTCCGCAGGTTACCAGTACTTC	CASISAGYQYF
TRBV7-6	TRBJ1-6	-	TRBD1	15	TGTGCCAGCAGCCGACAGGGTGGGTTTTATTCACCCCTCCACTTT	CASSRQGGFYSPLHF
TRBV4-3	TRBJ1-2	-	TRBD1	15	TGCGCCAGCAGCCAAATCGGCGGGACAGCCTATGGCTACACCTTC	CASSQIGGTAYGYTF
TRBV6-6	TRBJ1-1	once	-	13	TGTGCCAGCAGGCCGACAGTAAACACTGAAGCTTTCTTT	CASRPTVNTEAFF
TRBV19	TRBJ1-3	-	-	14	TGTGCCAGTAGCACCCGGGGATCTGGAAACACCATATATTTT	CASSTRGSGNTIYF
TRBV5-6	TRBJ2-7	few	TRBD2	16	TGTGCCAGCAGCCCCGCTTCGGGGGGGGCGTCCTACGAGCAGTACTTC	CASSPASGGASYEQYF
TRBV7-9	TRBJ1-4	-	-	14	TGTGCCAGCAGCTTCTGGCAGGCAGGTGAAAAACTGTTTTTT	CASSFWQAGEKLFF
TRBV7-9	TRBJ1-1	-	TRBD1	13	TGTGCCAGCAGCTTAGGTTCAGGGGGAGAAGCTTTCTTT	CASSLGSGGEAFF
TRBV5-1	TRBJ2-1	-	TRBD2	17	TGCGCCAGCAGCATCCTTTCCGGGGGGGGCTTGATGGATGAGCAGTTCTTC	CASSILSGGGLMDEQFF
TRBV15	TRBJ2-3	-	TRBD2	20	TGTGCCACCAGCAGAGACCGGACTAGCGGGGGGCAATATAGCACAGATACGCAGTATTTT	CATSRDRTSGGQYSTDTQYF
TRBV19	TRBJ2-3	-	TRBD2	15	TGTGCCAGTAGCCGGAGCGGGGGGGCATCAGATACGCAGTATTTT	CASSRSGGASDTQYF
TRBV6-4	TRBJ2-1	-	TRBD1	15	TGTGCCAGCAGCCCGGACAGGGGTTCCTACAATGAGCAGTTCTTC	CASSPDRGSYNEQFF
TRBV29-1	TRBJ2-3	-	-	14	TGCAGCGGGCTAGACCGGCCCTACACAGATACGCAGTATTTT	CSGLDRPYTDTQYF
TRBV10-3	TRBJ2-2	-	TRBD1	16	TGTGCCATCAGTGAGTCCGGGACAGGGTGGGCCGGGGAGCTGTTTTTT	CAISESGTGWAGELFF
TRBV7-2	TRBJ2-1	-	-	12	TGTGCCAGCAGCTTCCAGGGTGGCGAGCAGTTCTTC	CASSFQGGEQFF
TRBV11-2	TRBJ2-3	-	-	17	TGTGCCAGCAGCTTAGATCTAACCAGGGATAGCACAGATACGCAGTATTTT	CASSLDLTRDSTDTQYF
TRBV10-2	TRBJ2-7	-	-	14	TGCGCCAGCGGGGAGGACAGGACAGGCCGCGAGCAGTACTTC	CASGEDRTGREQYF
TRBV29-1	TRBJ1-2	-	TRBD1	13	TGCAGCGGTGACCCAGGGGGCACTTATGGCTACACCTTC	CSGDPGGTYGYTF
TRBV30	TRBJ2-7	-	TRBD2	14	TGTGCCTGGATCACTAGCGGGGGGACCTACGAGCAGTACTTC	CAWITSGGTYEQYF